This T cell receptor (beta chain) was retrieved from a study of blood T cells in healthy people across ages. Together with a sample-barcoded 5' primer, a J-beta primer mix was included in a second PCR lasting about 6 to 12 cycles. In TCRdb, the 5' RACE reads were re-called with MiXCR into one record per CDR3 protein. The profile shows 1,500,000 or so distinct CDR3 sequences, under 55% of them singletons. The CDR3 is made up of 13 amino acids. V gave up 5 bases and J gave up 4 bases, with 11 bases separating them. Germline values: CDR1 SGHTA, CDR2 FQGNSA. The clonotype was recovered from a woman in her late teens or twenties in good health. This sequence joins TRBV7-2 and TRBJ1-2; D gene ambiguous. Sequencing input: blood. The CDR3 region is CASSAGILYGYTF. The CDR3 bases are TGTGCCAGCAGCGCCGGGATCCTCTATGGCTACACCTTC.